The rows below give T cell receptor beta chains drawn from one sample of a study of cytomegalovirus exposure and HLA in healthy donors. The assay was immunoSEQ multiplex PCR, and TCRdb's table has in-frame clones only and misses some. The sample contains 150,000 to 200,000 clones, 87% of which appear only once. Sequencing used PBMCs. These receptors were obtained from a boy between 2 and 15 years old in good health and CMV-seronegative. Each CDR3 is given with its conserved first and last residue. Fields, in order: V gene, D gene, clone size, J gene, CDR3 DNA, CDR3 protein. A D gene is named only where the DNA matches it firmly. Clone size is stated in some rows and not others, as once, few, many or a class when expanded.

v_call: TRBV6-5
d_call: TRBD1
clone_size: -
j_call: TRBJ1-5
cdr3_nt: TGTGCCAGCAGTCCCGACAGGGCAGGGAATCAGCCCCAGCATTTT
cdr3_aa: CASSPDRAGNQPQHF

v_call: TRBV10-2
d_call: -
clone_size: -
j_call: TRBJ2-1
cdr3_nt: TGCGCCAGCAGTGGGACTACATTACCCGGGAGCTCCTACAATGAGCAGTTCTTC
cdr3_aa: CASSGTTLPGSSYNEQFF

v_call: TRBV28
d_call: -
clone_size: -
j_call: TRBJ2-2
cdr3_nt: TGTGCCAGCATCCGGGGTTCTTACACCGGGGAGCTGTTTTTT
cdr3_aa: CASIRGSYTGELFF

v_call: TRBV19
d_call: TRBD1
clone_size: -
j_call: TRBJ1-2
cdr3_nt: TGTGCCAGTATCCCGGGACAGGGGGCTTGGTACTATGGCTACACCTTC
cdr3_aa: CASIPGQGAWYYGYTF

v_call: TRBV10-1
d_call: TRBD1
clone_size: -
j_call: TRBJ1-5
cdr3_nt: TGCGCCAGCAGTGAGGGGACAGGTGCTCGGCCCCAGCATTTT
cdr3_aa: CASSEGTGARPQHF

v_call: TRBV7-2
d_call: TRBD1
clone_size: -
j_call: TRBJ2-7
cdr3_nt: TGTGCCAGCAGCATGGGACAGGCGCGAGAGCAGTACTTC
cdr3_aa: CASSMGQAREQYF

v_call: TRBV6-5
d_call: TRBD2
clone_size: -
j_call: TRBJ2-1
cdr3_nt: TGTGCCAGCAGGCTCGAGCGGGGGGTACGCAATGAGCAGTTCTTC
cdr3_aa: CASRLERGVRNEQFF

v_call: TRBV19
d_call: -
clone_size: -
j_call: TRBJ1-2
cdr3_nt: TGTGCCAGCCGAGAAAAGGGGTTTAATGGCTACACCTTC
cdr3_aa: CASREKGFNGYTF

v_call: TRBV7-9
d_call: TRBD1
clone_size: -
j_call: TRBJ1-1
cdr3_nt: TGTGCCAGCAGCTTATCAGGGGGCGGAACTGAAGCTTTCTTT
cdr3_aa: CASSLSGGGTEAFF

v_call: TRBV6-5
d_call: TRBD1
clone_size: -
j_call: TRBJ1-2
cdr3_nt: TGTGCCAGCAGTTATAAGGGGGCTGGTGGCTACACCTTC
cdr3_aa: CASSYKGAGGYTF

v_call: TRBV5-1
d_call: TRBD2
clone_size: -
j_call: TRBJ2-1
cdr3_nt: TGCGCCAGCAGCTTGGTCCGAACTAGCGGGGGGATGACCCTCACTGAGCAGTTCTTC
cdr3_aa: CASSLVRTSGGMTLTEQFF

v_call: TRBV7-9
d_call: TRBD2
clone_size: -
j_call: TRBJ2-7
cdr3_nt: TGTTCCAGCAGGCCCCGACTAGCGCTTAACTCCTACGAGCAGTACTTC
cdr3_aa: CSSRPRLALNSYEQYF

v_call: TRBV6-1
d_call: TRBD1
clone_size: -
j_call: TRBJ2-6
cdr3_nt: TGTGCCAGCAGTGGAACCGGGACAGGGGACTCTGGGGCCAACGTCCTGACTTTC
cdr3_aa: CASSGTGTGDSGANVLTF

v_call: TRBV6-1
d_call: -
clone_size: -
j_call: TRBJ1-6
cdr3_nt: TGTGCCAGCAGTGTAGACAGTCGCTATAATTCACCCCTCCACTTT
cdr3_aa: CASSVDSRYNSPLHF

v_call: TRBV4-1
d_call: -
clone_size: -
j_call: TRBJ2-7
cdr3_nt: TGCGCCAGCAGCCAAGGGGCATCCGGGACAACCTACGAGCAGTACTTC
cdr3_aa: CASSQGASGTTYEQYF

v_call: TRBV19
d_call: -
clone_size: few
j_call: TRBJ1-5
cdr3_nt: TGTGCCAGTGTGACAGGTTTCGGTCAGCCCCAGCATTTT
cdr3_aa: CASVTGFGQPQHF

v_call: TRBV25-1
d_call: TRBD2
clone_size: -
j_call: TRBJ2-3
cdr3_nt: TGTGCCAGCAGTGTGGCGGGAGCGGGAGATACGCAGTATTTT
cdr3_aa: CASSVAGAGDTQYF

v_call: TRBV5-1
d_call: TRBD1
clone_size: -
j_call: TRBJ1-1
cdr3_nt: TGCGCCAGCAGCCGAACAGGGACAGATAGCACTGAAGCTTTCTTT
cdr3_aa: CASSRTGTDSTEAFF

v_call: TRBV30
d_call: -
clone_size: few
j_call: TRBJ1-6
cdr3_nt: TGTGCCTGGAGTACCGGGCAGGGGAATTCACCCCTCCACTTT
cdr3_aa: CAWSTGQGNSPLHF

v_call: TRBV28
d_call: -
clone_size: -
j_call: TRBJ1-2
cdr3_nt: TGTGCCAGCAGTTTTTCTGGGGAGGCTTACTATGGCTACACCTTC
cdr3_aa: CASSFSGEAYYGYTF

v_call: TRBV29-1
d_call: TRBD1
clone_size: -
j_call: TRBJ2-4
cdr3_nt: TGCAGCGTCAGGGGGCGAGCCAAAAACATTCAGTACTTC
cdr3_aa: CSVRGRAKNIQYF

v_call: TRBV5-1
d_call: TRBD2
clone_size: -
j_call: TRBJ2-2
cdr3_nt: TGCGCCAGCAGCCCGGCCACTAGCGGGGGAAACACCGGGGAGCTGTTTTTT
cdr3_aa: CASSPATSGGNTGELFF

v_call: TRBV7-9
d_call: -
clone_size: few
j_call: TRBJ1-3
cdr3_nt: TGTGCCAGCAACCCATCAGGAAGCTCTGGAAACACCATATATTTT
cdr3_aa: CASNPSGSSGNTIYF

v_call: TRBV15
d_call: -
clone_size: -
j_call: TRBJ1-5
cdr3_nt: TGTGCCACCAGCAGGATGGGCGCATCGAATCAGCCCCAGCATTTT
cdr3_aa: CATSRMGASNQPQHF

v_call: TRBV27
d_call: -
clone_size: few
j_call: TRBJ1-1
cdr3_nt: TGTGCCAGCAGTTTCTCGGGGGGATTAGAAGCTTTCTTT
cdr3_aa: CASSFSGGLEAFF

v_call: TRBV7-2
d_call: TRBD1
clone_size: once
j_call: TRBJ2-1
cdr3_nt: TGTGCCAGCAGCTTTAACAGGGGCTCCTACAATGAGCAGTTCTTC
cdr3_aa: CASSFNRGSYNEQFF

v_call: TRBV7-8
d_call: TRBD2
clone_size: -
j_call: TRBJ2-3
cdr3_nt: TGTGCCAGCAGCCTGCTGACTAGCTTGGGCACAGATACGCAGTATTTT
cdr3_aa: CASSLLTSLGTDTQYF

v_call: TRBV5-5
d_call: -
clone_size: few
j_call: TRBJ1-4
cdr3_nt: TGTGCCAGCAGCGTTACGGACAGCACTGAAAAACTGTTTTTT
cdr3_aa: CASSVTDSTEKLFF

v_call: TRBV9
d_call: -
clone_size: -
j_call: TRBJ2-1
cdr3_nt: TGTGCCAGCAGCGTAGACCGGGGGTCCTACAATGAGCAGTTCTTC
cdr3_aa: CASSVDRGSYNEQFF

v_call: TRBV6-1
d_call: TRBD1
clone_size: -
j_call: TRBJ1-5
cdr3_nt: TGTGCCAGCAGTGAACAGGGGGCGGGTCAGCCCCAGCATTTT
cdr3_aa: CASSEQGAGQPQHF

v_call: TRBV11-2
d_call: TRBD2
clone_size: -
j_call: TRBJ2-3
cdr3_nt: TGTGCCAGCAGCTTAGAGGGGAGGGGTAGCACAGATACGCAGTATTTT
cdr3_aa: CASSLEGRGSTDTQYF

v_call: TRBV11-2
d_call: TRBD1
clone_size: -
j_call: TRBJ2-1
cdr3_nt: TGTGCCAGCAGCCCGGGACAGGGTTTTAATGAGCAGTTCTTC
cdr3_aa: CASSPGQGFNEQFF

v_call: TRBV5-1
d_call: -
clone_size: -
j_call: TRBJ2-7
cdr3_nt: TGCGCCAGCAGCTTGTACCCGGGTTTCGACGAGCAGTACTTC
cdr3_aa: CASSLYPGFDEQYF

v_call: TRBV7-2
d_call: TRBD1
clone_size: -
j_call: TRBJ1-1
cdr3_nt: TGTGCCAGCAGCTATGACAGGGGCATGGCTTTCTTT
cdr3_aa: CASSYDRGMAFF

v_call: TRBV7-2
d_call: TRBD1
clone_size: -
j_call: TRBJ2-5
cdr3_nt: TGTGCCAGCAGCTCCCAGACCCCGGGACAGGGGACGAAAAAGACCCAGTACTTC
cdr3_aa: CASSSQTPGQGTKKTQYF

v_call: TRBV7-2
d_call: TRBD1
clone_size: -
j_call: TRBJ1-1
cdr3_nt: TGTGCCAGCAGCCGAAACAGGGGGAATGAAGCTTTCTTT
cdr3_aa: CASSRNRGNEAFF

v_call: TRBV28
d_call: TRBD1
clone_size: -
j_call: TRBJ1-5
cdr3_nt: TGTGCCAGCAGCACTCCGGGACAGGGTTACCAGCCCCAGCATTTT
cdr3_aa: CASSTPGQGYQPQHF

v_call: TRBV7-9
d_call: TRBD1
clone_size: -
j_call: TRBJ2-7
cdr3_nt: TGTGCCAGCAGCTTGGGGACAGGCTACGAGCAGTACTTC
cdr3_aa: CASSLGTGYEQYF

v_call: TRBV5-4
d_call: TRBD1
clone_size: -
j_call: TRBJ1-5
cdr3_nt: TGTGCCAGCAGCCCAGGGGGCGGGGGACAGCCCCAGCATTTT
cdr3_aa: CASSPGGGGQPQHF

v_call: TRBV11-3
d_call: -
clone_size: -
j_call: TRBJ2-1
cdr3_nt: TGTGCCAGCAGCTTAGACATCCCAGGGGGCGGGAGTTCCTACAATGAGCAGTTCTTC
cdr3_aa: CASSLDIPGGGSSYNEQFF

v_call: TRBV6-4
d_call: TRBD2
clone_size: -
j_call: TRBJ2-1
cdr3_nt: TGTGCCAGCAGTCCGGGGGGAGAATACAATGAGCAGTTCTTC
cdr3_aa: CASSPGGEYNEQFF

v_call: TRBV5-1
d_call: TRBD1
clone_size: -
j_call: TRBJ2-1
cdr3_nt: TGCGCCAGCAGCTTGGGTGTATTGGGGACAGGGTATGGGAATGAGCAGTTCTTC
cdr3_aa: CASSLGVLGTGYGNEQFF

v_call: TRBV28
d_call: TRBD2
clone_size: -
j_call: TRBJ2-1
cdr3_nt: TGTGCCAGCACTGCTAGCGGGAGATTAAGCAATGAGCAGTTCTTC
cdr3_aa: CASTASGRLSNEQFF

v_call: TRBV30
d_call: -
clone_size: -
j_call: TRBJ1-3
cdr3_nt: TGTGCCTGGGAATTCGGGGGAAACACCATATATTTT
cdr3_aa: CAWEFGGNTIYF

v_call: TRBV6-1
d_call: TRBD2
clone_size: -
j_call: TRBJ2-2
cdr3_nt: TGTGCCAGCAGTGAATTAGCGGGGCCTTCACCCGGGGAGCTGTTTTTT
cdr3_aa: CASSELAGPSPGELFF

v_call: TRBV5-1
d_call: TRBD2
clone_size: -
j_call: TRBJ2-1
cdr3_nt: TGCGCCAGCAGCCCTGGACTAGCGGGGGATGAGCAGTTCTTC
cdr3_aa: CASSPGLAGDEQFF

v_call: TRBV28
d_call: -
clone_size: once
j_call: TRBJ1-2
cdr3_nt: TGTGCCAGCAGTCTAGGGGCCGTCTATGGCTACACCTTC
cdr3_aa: CASSLGAVYGYTF

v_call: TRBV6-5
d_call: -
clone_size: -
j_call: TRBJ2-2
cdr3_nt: TGTGCCAGCAGTTACGAGGGCTTTGGGGAGCTGTTTTTT
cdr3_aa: CASSYEGFGELFF

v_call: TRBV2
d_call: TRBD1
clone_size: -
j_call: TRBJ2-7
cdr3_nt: TGTGCCAGCAACAGGGGGCTGGACGAGCAGTACTTC
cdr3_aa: CASNRGLDEQYF

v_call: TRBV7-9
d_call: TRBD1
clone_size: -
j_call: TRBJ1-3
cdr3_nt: TGTGCCAGCAGCTTCTCAACCGGGACAGGGTACCCTGGAAACACCATATATTTT
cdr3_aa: CASSFSTGTGYPGNTIYF

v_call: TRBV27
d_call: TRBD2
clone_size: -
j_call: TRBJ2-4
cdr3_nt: TGTGCCAGCAGTTTAGTGTCGGGACTAGCGGGAGTGGCGGACATTCAGTACTTC
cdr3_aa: CASSLVSGLAGVADIQYF

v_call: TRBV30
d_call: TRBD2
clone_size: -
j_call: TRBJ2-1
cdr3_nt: TGTGCCTGGACTAGCGGTAATGAGCAGTTCTTC
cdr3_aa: CAWTSGNEQFF

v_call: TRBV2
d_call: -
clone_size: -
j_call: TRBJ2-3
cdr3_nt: TGTGCCAGCACGTCGGTTACGCGCACAGATACGCAGTATTTT
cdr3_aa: CASTSVTRTDTQYF

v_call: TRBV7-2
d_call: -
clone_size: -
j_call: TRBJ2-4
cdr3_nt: TGTGCCAGCAGCGACCGGGCTAACGGGGACATTCAGTACTTC
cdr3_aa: CASSDRANGDIQYF

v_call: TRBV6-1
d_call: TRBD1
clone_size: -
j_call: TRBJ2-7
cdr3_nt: TGTGCCAGCAGTGAGACAGGGGTCTACGAGCAGTACTTC
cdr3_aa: CASSETGVYEQYF